Listed here is a single TCR beta chain. Its antigen is still unknown. The sample originates from a study of post-analysis software for immune sequencing data. Study-wide results and caveats: Relative to controls, patients had about 5 TRBV segments at higher frequency, with TRBV5-6, TRBV5-1 and TRBV20-1 among these. Diversity measured as normalized Chao1 was significantly lower in multiple sclerosis patients than in controls. F measure grouped same-batch samples tightly together.

Trimming stripped 8 bases from V and 6 bases from J, with 9 bases between. The length of the CDR3 is 11 residues. Every TCR beta cDNA library bore unique molecular identifiers. T cells numbering roughly 1 to 10 million yielded some 480,000 cDNA molecules. TCRdb independently ran MiXCR on the PCR reads; one entry per CDR3 protein. The sample carries some 240,000 distinct CDR3 sequences, 35% to 45% recorded once. The chain couples TRBV12-3 or TRBV12-4 to TRBJ2-3, with D possibly being TRBD1 or TRBD2 (5 bases each). Specimen: blood. The receptor's source is a girl aged 10 to 17 with multiple sclerosis. CDR3 protein: CASVGPDTQYF. The CDR3 region has the DNA TGTGCCAGCGTGGGACCGGATACGCAGTATTTT.